The 3 T cell receptor beta chains below were found in one sample sequenced in a study of blood T cell repertoires in COVID-19. Sequencing was performed with immunoSEQ multiplex PCR; in TCRdb, only in-frame clones are kept and a portion is missing. The profile shows some 270,000 clones, 80% to 90% of them singletons. The sample consisted of peripheral blood. The origin of the receptors is a man aged 25 to 40 with acute or convalescent COVID-19.

The chain carries TRBV28 and TRBJ1-6, with D possibly TRBD1 on 5 matching bases. The germline V and J ends were trimmed by 8 bases and 8 bases, with 10 bases remaining between them. CDR3 length: 12 residues. Germline V gene sequence: CDR1 MDHEN, CDR2 SYDVKM. The chain's CDR3 is CASGGVDSPLHF. The CDR3 DNA reads as TGTGCCAGCGGGGGGGTGGATTCACCCCTCCACTTT. The full variable domain, completed using reference TRBV28 and TRBJ1-6, is DVKVTQSSRYLVKRTGEKVFLECVQDMDHENMFWYRQDPGLGLRLIYFSYDVKMKEKGDIPEGYSVSREKKERFSLILESASTNQTSMYLCASGGVDSPLHFGNGTRLTVT.

The chain employs TRBV27 and TRBJ1-1, with 7 bases that match TRBD1. CDR3 length: 17 amino acids. Germline V gene data show CDR1 as MNHEY and CDR2 as SMNVEV (reference sequence). Losses at the gene ends were 1 base for V and 4 bases for J; bases not matched to a gene: 12. CDR3 protein: CASSLLDPGTAFTEAFF. The CDR3 region has the DNA TGTGCCAGCAGTTTATTAGACCCAGGGACAGCATTCACTGAAGCTTTCTTT.

The chain is built from TRBV5-1 and TRBJ2-1; 12 nucleotides align to TRBD2. The length of the CDR3 is 17 residues. CDR1 is SGHRS and CDR2 is YFSETQ in the germline V gene. V lost 4 bases, J lost 8 bases, and 13 bases stayed unmatched. The CDR3 coding sequence is TGCGCCAGCAGCCATGAGTCTAGCGGGAGGGCCTTGGATGAGCAGTTCTTC. Residues: CASSHESSGRALDEQFF.